This T cell receptor beta chain was recorded in a study of beta chain features in type 1 diabetes. Study overall: All samples yielded 107,917,701 examined sorted cells. General study findings and limits: The study found moderately but significantly shorter TCRB CDR3s in all four CD4+ subsets of Type 1 diabetes patients.

CDR1 is SQVTM, CDR2 ANQGSEA, per germline. The CDR3 totals 12 residues. The junction had 10 bases not matched to a gene; V was cut back by 6 bases and J by 11 bases. Isolation of CD4+ naive, central memory, regulatory and stem cell-like memory cells was achieved by sorting via CD45RO/CCR7/CD25/CD127/CD95/CD27. The purity of all sorted populations exceeded 95%. This clone has a handful of counts. Its antigen is not known. Sequencing targeted expressed TCRB transcripts, as all isolated RNA had been reverse transcribed. Sequencing used immunoSEQ multiplex PCR; TCRdb keeps in-frame clones, though not all of them. The repertoire holds hundreds of thousands of clones, roughly an eighth seen once, with 0.022% in the top ten.

This clonotype was sampled from a man aged 18 to 29 with type 1 diabetes. Material for sequencing was naive CD4+ T cells from blood. The rearrangement uses TRBV29-1 and TRBJ1-3; 7 bases fit TRBD1. CDR3 protein: CSVGTVGGAIYF. The CDR3 nucleotides read TGCAGCGTGGGGACAGTCGGAGGTGCCATATATTTT.